This record concerns one T cell receptor (beta chain) sequence. What it recognizes is unknown. These data are taken from a study of long-term antiretroviral therapy in people with HIV. Study at large: Collection dates of the earliest samples fall about a decade before the 2015 immediate-ART recommendation. Study-level results: Diversity went up after ART and still fell short of transplant donor controls.

Each sample contained roughly 0.95-10 million cryopreserved PBMC, thawed before DNA extraction. Version v3.0 of the immunoSEQ assay was performed at survey level. Sequencing was directed toward about 35,000-50,000 T-cell genomes in each sample. Sequencing used immunoSEQ multiplex PCR; TCRdb keeps in-frame clones, though not all of them. The sample contains about 32,000 clones, around 94% of which appear only once. Sequencing used unsorted PBMCs, obtained 4.1 years after starting antiretroviral therapy. The source of this sequence is a woman aged 45 to 65 with HIV.

The CDR3 coding sequence is TGTGCCAGCAGCTCAGGACAGGGGAAGACTGAAGCTTTCTTT. It specifies CASSSGQGKTEAFF. J is TRBJ1-1 and V is TRBV7-6, with 9 bases identical to TRBD1. CDR3 length: 14 amino acids. J lost 5 bases, V lost 4 bases, and 5 bases had no gene match. Germline lookup yields CDR1 SGHVS and CDR2 FNYEAQ. The full variable domain, its missing parts supplied by reference TRBV7-6 and TRBJ1-1, is GAGVSQSPRYKVTKRGQDVALRCDPISGHVSLYWYRQALGQGPEFLTYFNYEAQQDKSGLPNDRFSAERPEGSISTLTIQRTEQRDSAMYRCASSSGQGKTEAFFGQGTRLTVV.